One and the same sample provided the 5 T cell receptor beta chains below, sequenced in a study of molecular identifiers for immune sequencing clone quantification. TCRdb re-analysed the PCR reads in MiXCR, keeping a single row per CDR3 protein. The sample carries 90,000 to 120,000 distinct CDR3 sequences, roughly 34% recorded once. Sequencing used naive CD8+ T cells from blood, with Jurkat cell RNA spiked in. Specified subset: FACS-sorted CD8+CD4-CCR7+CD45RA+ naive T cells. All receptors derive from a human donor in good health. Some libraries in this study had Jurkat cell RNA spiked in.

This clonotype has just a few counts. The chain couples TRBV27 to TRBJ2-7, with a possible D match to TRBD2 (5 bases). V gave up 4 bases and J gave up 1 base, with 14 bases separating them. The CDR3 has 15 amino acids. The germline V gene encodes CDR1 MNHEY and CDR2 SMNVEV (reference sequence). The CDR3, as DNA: TGTGCCAGCAGTTCGGTGCGGGCCGTTTCCTACGAGCAGTACTTC. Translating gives CASSSVRAVSYEQYF.

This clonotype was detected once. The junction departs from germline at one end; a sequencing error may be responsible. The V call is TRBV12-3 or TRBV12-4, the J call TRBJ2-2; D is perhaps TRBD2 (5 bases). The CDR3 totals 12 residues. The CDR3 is CASSSRPGELIF. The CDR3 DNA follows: TGTGCCAGCAGTTCGAGGCCCGGGGAGCTGATTTTT.

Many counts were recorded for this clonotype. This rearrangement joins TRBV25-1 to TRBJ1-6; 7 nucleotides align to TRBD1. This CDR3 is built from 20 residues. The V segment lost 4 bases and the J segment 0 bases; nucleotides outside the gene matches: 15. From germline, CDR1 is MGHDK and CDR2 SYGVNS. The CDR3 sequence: CASSVFPGTDHSSYNSPLHF. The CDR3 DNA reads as TGTGCCAGCAGTGTTTTTCCCGGGACAGACCATAGCTCCTATAATTCACCCCTCCACTTT.

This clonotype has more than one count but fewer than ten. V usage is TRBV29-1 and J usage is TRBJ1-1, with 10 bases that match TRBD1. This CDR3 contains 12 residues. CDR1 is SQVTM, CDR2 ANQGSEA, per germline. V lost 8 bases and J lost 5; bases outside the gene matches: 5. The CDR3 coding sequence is TGCAGCACTCCGGGACAGGGGACTGAAGCTTTCTTT. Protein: CSTPGQGTEAFF.

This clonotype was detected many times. CDR3 protein: CSVDSGHFMNTEAFF. The CDR3 coding sequence is TGCAGCGTTGATTCTGGACATTTCATGAACACTGAAGCTTTCTTT. The rearrangement links TRBV29-1 to TRBJ1-1, with D perhaps TRBD1 (5 bases). Trimming pared 3 bases from V and 0 bases from J, leaving 14 bases between. The CDR3 runs 15 residues. The germline V gene has CDR1 SQVTM and CDR2 ANQGSEA.